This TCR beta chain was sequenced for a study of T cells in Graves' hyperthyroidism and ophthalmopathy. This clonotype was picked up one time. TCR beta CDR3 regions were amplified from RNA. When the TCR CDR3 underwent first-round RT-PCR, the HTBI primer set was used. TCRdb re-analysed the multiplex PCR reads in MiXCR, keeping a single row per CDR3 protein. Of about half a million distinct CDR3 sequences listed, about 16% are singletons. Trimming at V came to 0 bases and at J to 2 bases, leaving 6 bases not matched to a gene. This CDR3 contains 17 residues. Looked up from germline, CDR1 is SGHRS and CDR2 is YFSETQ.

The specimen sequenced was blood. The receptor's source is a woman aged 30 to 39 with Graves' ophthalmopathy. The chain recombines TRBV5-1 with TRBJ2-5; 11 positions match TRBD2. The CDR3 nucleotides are TGCGCCAGCAGCTTGGTAGCGGGACTAGCGGTTCAAGAGACCCAGTACTTC. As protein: CASSLVAGLAVQETQYF.